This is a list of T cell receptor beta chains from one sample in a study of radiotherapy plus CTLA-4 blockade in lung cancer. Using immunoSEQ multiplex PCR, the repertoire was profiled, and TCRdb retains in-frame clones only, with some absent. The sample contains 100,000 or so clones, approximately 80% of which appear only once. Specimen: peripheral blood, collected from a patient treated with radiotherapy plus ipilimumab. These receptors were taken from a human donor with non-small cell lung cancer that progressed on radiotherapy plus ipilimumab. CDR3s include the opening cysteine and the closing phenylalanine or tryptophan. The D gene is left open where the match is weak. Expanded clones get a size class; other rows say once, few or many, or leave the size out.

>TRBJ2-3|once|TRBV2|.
CASRGGLSTDTQYF
TGTGCCAGCAGAGGGGGGCTTAGCACAGATACGCAGTATTTT
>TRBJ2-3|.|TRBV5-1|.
CASSLEGLIDTQYF
TGCGCCAGCAGCTTGGAAGGGTTGATAGATACGCAGTATTTT
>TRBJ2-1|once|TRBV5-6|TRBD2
CAGSAPGTSGVNEQFF
TGTGCCGGCAGCGCGCCCGGGACTAGCGGGGTCAATGAGCAGTTCTTC
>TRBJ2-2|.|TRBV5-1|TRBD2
CATGLAGAGELFF
TGCGCCACAGGACTAGCGGGAGCCGGGGAGCTGTTTTTT
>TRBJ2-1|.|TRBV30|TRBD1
CAWSVSGGPYNEQFF
TGTGCCTGGAGTGTATCAGGGGGCCCCTACAATGAGCAGTTCTTC
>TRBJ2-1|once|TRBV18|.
CASSYRKSSYNEQFF
TGTGCCAGCTCATATCGTAAGAGCTCCTACAATGAGCAGTTCTTC
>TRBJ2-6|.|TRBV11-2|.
CASSTRVGPTSGANVLTF
TGTGCCAGCAGCACCCGGGTGGGACCTACCTCTGGGGCCAACGTCCTGACTTTC
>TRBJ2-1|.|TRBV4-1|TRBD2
CASSQGLAGGSSYNEQFF
TGCGCCAGCAGCCAAGGACTAGCGGGAGGCAGCTCCTACAATGAGCAGTTCTTC
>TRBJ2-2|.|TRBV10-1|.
CASNRNTGELFF
TGCGCCAGCAACAGAAACACCGGGGAGCTGTTTTTT
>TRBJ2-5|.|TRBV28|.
CASSEQETQYF
TGTGCCAGCAGTGAACAAGAGACCCAGTACTTC
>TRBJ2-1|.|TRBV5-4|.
CASSLAILDNEQFF
TGTGCCAGCAGCTTGGCCATTCTAGACAATGAGCAGTTCTTC
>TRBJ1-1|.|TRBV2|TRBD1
CASSEQGQGNTEAFF
TGTGCCAGCAGTGAACAGGGACAGGGGAACACTGAAGCTTTCTTT
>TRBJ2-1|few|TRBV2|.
CASSEEARTNEQFF
TGTGCCAGCAGTGAGGAGGCTAGGACCAATGAGCAGTTCTTC
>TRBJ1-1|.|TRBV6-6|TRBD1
CASSHRGLNTEAFF
TGTGCCAGCAGCCACAGGGGCCTGAACACTGAAGCTTTCTTT
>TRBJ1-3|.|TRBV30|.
CAWMGEGSGNTIYF
TGTGCCTGGATGGGAGAAGGCTCTGGAAACACCATATATTTT
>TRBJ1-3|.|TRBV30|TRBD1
CAWMGQGATGNTIYF
TGTGCCTGGATGGGACAGGGGGCGACTGGAAACACCATATATTTT
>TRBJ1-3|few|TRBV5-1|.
CASRETAGTNTIYF
TGCGCCAGCAGGGAGACAGCTGGGACAAACACCATATATTTT
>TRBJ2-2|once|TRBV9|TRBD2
CASRHGTSGMDGELFF
TGTGCCAGCAGACACGGGACTAGCGGTATGGACGGGGAGCTGTTTTTT
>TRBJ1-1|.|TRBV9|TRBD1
CASSGSVRGSTTEAFF
TGTGCCAGCAGCGGATCCGTCAGGGGGTCGACCACTGAAGCTTTCTTT
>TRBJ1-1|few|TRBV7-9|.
CASSEAGGATEAFF
TGTGCCAGCAGCGAGGCGGGGGGCGCTACTGAAGCTTTCTTT
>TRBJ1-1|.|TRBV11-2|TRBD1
CASSTQGVEATEAFF
TGTGCCAGCAGCACACAGGGGGTTGAGGCCACTGAAGCTTTCTTT
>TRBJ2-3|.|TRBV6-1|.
CASSERPSLSTDTQYF
TGTGCCAGCAGTGAACGTCCAAGCCTAAGCACAGATACGCAGTATTTT
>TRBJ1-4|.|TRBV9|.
CASSPSAGPNEKLFF
TGTGCCAGCAGCCCCTCAGCAGGGCCGAATGAAAAACTGTTTTTT
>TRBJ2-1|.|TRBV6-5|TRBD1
CASNPRDRLYNEQFF
TGTGCCAGCAACCCTCGGGACAGACTCTACAATGAGCAGTTCTTC
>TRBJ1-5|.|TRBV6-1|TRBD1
CASKDRGNQPQHF
TGTGCCAGCAAAGACAGGGGGAATCAGCCCCAGCATTTT
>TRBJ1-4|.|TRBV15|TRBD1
CATSRGGQGEKLFF
TGTGCCACCAGCAGAGGCGGACAGGGGGAAAAACTGTTTTTT
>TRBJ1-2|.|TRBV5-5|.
CASSLALGQTSPNYGYTF
TGTGCCAGCAGCTTGGCCTTAGGACAGACGAGCCCTAACTATGGCTACACCTTC